This TCR beta chain stems from a study of shared clonotypes between healthy human individuals. CD45RO negativity and positive selection for CCR7 defined naive CD8 cells, a population that excluded terminally differentiated effector memory CD45RA+ cells. Within Nashville, Tennessee resided all donors, each a Caucasian adult. This CDR3 has 16 residues. V shed 0 bases and J 2 bases; nucleotides not matched to a gene: 6. In germline, CDR1 is LGHNA, CDR2 YSLEER. Generated by immunoSEQ multiplex PCR, the TCRdb table keeps only in-frame clones and is missing some. The table shows approximately 720,000 clones, with 92% occurring only once.

The receptor was isolated from a man aged 30 to 39 in good health. The chain combines TRBV4-3 with TRBJ2-7; 8 bases map to TRBD2. Sequencing was done on a sample of naive CD8+ T cells sorted from blood. This CDR3 is CASSQDLGTRTYEQYF. As DNA, the CDR3 is TGCGCCAGCAGCCAAGATTTAGGGACTAGGACCTACGAGCAGTACTTC.